This T cell receptor (beta chain) was captured by sequencing in a study of T cell changes during pregnancy in multiple sclerosis (dated by TCRdb to between 2018 and 2021). Some background on the complete study: In women with multiple sclerosis, the researchers looked at how the T cell repertoire shifted as pregnancy progressed.

On this clone: This receptor's antigen is unknown. Per-base qualities were not stored, and no clone one base away is much larger.

CDR1 and CDR2 are read off the germline V gene (reference sequence) as WNHNN and SYGVQD. The CDR3 goes from the cysteine to the phenylalanine over 18 residues. Only the CDR3 DNA is retained, 54 bases long and in frame from the first base. Unmatched junction bases come to 12, with V trimmed by 4 bases and J by 0 bases. The library was made by the immunoSEQ multiplex PCR assay. Here the immuneACCESS table is served through TCRdb, limited to in-frame sequences with V and J called. Missing clones are a known gap in these copies; in checked studies unresolved V genes cover under half, and the rest lacks a known reason. This sample has about 110,000 clones in its table, and more than 80% of those were observed once. 1.5% to 2% of the sample is held by the ten biggest clonotypes.

Sample: peripheral blood, taken before pregnancy. The chain joins TRBV10-1 to TRBJ1-1; 9 bases in the junction line up with TRBD1. The source is a female donor with multiple sclerosis, enrolled in a pregnancy study. For the CDR3, the sequence is CASSGNGTGRVLNTEAFF. The DNA sequence is TGCGCCAGCAGTGGGAACGGGACAGGGAGAGTTTTGAACACTGAAGCTTTCTTT.